The T cell receptor beta chain under discussion was sequenced for a study of shared clonotypes between healthy human individuals. Naive-designated CD8 cells lacked CD45RO, were positively enriched for CCR7, and omitted terminally differentiated effector memory CD45RA+ cells. Measured with immunoSEQ multiplex PCR; TCRdb has only the in-frame clones, and not every one. The data contain around 1.9 million clones, around 93% of them singletons. Trimming cost V 1 base and J 4 bases; bases outside gene matches: 10. CDR1 is MGHRA and CDR2 is YSYEKL in the germline V gene. This CDR3 comprises 16 residues. The V gene is TRBV4-1, the J gene TRBJ2-7; the match to TRBD2 covers 7 bases. Material: naive CD8+ T cells from PBMCs. This clonotype was sampled from a man aged 18 to 30 in good health. Some clones in this sample may be carry-over from other donors' samples. CDR3 loop: CASSQGDGTTFYEQYF. CDR3 nucleotides: TGCGCCAGCAGCCAAGGGGACGGGACTACTTTTTACGAGCAGTACTTC.